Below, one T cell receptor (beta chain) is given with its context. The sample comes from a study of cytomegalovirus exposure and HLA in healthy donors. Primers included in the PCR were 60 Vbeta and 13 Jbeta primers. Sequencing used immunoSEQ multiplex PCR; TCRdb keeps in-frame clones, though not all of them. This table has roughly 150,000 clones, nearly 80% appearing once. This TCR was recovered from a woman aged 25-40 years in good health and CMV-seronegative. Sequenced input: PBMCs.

CDR3 coding DNA: TGTGCCAGCAGCTTAGGGAGGAACACTGAAGCTTTCTTT. Protein: CASSLGRNTEAFF. This rearrangement joins TRBV7-8 to TRBJ1-1; D gene uncertain. The length of the CDR3 is 13 residues. CDR1 SGHVS and CDR2 FQNEAQ come from the germline V gene. The ends were cut back, 1 base at V and 1 base at J, with 4 bases in the middle.